This entry concerns a single TCR beta chain. A much larger clonotype is one base distant, so this may be a read error. Together with a sample-barcoded 5' primer, a J-beta primer mix was included in a second PCR lasting roughly 6 to 12 cycles. TCRdb fed the 5' RACE reads into MiXCR, producing one record per CDR3 protein. This sample has 750,000 to 950,000 distinct CDR3 sequences, with around a quarter found just once. Per the germline V gene, CDR1 is SGHTA and CDR2 is FQGNSA. The CDR3 is 18 amino acids. This sample was taken from a study of blood T cells in healthy people across ages. This sample also belongs to another study, concerning T cells of mothers and their children.

This clonotype was obtained from a boy between 10 and 17 years old in good health. The sequenced material came from blood. V gene TRBV7-2 combines with J gene TRBJ1-3, with 7 nucleotides matching TRBD1. CDR3 loop: CAGSLQVVGGATGNTIYF. CDR3 bases: TGTGCCGGCAGCTTACAAGTGGTAGGGGGCGCGACTGGAAACACCATATATTTT. The full variable domain, rest sourced from reference TRBV7-2 and TRBJ1-3, is GAGVSQSPSNKVTEKGKDVELRCDPISGHTALYWYRQSLGQGLEFLIYFQGNSAPDKSGLPSDRFSAERTGGSVSTLTIQRTQQEDSAVYLCAGSLQVVGGATGNTIYFGEGSWLTVV.